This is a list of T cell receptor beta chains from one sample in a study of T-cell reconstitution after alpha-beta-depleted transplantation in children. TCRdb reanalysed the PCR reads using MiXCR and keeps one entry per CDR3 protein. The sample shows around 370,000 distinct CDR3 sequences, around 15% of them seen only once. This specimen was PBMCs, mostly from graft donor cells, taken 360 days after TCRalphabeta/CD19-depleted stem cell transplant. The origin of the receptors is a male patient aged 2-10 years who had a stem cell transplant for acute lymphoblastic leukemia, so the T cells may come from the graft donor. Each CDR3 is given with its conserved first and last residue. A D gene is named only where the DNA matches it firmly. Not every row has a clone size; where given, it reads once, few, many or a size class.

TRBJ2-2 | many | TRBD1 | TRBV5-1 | CASSGDRVAWNGELFF
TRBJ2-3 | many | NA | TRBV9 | CASSEGGTDTQYF
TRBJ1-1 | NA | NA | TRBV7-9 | CASSLSQGGGEAFF
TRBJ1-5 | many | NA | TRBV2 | CASSDPPSNQPQHF
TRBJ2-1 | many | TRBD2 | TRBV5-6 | CASSLIGAGGSYNEQFF
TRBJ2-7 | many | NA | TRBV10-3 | CAISAPDSSPYEQYF
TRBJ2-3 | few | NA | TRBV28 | CASSFFGPTDTQYF
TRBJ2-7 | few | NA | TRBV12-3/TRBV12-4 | CASSLALGGVEQYF
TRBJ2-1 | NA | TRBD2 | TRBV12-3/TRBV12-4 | CASTPLTGTSGHNEQFF
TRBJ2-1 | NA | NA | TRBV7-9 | CASRRLGVEQFF
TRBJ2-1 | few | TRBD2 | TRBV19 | CASSILRLAGGYNEQFF
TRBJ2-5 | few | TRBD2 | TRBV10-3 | CATSGSEETQYF
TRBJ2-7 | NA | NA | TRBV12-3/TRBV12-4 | CASSLQGLSSYEQYF
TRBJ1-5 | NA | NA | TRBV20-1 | CSARKVGLAASNQPQHF
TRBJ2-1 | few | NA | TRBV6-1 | CASSERGGNFYNEQFF
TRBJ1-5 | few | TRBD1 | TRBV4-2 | CASSQETGRHQPQHF
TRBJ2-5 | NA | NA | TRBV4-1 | CASSQVPSGETQYF
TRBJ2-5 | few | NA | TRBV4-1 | CASSQGGRKETQYF
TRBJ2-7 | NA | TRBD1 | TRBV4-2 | CASSQESRGLGEQYF
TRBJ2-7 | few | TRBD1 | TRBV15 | CATSRGFGQGFHEQYF
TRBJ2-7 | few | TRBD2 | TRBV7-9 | CAIEVGGNKEQYF
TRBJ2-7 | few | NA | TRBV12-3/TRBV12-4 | CASGLGGYYEQYF
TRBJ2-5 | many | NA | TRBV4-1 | CASSHPRQETQYF
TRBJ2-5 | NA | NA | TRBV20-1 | CSARDPGSAYQETQYF
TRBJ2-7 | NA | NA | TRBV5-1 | CASSLDRDGEQYF
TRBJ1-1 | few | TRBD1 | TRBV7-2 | CASSLASYSVKAGGTEAFF
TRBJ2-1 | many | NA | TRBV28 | CASRSLLGEQFF
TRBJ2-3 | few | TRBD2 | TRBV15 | CATSRDLPSGRGTDTQYF
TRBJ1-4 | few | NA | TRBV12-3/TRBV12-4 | CASSLAFSATNEKLFF
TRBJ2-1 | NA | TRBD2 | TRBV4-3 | CASSHEREGNEQFF
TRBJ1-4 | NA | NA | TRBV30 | CAWSVMGLREKLFF
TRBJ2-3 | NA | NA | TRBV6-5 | CASSYSSRTPDTQYF
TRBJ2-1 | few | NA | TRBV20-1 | CSAERGNEQFF
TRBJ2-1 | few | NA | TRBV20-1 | CSARGSEYEQFF
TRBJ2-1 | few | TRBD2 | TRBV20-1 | CSAELAAAYNEQFF
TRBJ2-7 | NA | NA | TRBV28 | CASSLEDYEQYF
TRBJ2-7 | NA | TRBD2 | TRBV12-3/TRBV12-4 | CASSFGLAGASYEQYF
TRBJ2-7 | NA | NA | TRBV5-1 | CASSSASDYEQYF
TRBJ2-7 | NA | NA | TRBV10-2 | CASSEQRLSYEQYF
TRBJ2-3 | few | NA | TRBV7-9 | CASSLSLKGTDTQYF
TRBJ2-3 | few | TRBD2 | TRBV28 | CASSSRGPSGRAGTDTQYF
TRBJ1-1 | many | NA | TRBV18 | CASSPTDGNTEAFF
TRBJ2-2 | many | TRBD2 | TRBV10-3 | CATLPGLAGAGELFF
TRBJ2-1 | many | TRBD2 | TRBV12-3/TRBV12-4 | CASRPLAGAYNEQFF
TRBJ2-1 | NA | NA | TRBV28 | CASSPLVAVSGLNNEQFF
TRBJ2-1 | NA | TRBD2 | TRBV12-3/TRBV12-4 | CASSYSGSNEQFF
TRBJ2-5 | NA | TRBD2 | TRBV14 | CASSHRGVQETQYF
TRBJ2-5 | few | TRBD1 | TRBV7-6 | CASSLPTWTGLTETQYF